Presented here are 26 T cell receptor beta chains from one specimen sequenced in a study of cytotoxic CD8 clonotypes in ibrutinib-treated CLL. Measured with immunoSEQ multiplex PCR; TCRdb has only the in-frame clones, and not every one. The sample lists around 300,000 clones, around four fifths occurring once. The sample in question was PBMCs, obtained before ibrutinib treatment. The receptors here all came from a human donor with chronic lymphocytic leukemia.

V and J are TRBV25-1 and TRBJ1-3; D uncertain. The CDR3 loop spans 14 amino acids. Deletions cut 4 bases from V and 0 bases from J, with 7 bases between. Germline CDR1 and CDR2: MGHDK and SYGVNS. The CDR3 coding sequence is TGTGCCAGCAGTGCAGATTTCTCTGGAAACACCATATATTTT. Its protein product is CASSADFSGNTIYF.

V gene TRBV7-2 combines with J gene TRBJ2-4; 11 nucleotides line up with TRBD1. This CDR3 is 16 amino acids long. Per germline, CDR1 SGHTA and CDR2 FQGNSA. Trimming took 4 bases from V and 8 from J; bases not matched to a gene: 10. The CDR3 spells CASSYSGTGGFDIQYF. CDR3 coding DNA: TGTGCCAGCAGCTACTCCGGGACAGGGGGATTTGACATTCAGTACTTC.

The chain combines TRBV5-1 with TRBJ1-2, with no clear D. V was cut by 0 bases and J by 4 bases, with 10 bases left in between. CDR1 is SGHRS, CDR2 YFSETQ, per germline. This CDR3 has 14 amino acids. CDR3 protein: CASSLVANFYGYTF. CDR3 in DNA: TGCGCCAGCAGCTTGGTGGCCAATTTCTATGGCTACACCTTC.

The chain joins TRBV4-1 to TRBJ2-7; D gene unclear. The CDR3 consists of 14 residues. Germline lookup yields CDR1 MGHRA and CDR2 YSYEKL. Trimming took 4 bases from V and 0 from J, leaving 10 bases between them. The CDR3 DNA sequence: TGCGCCAGCAGCCCCTTCGGGTCCTCCTACGAGCAGTACTTC. Protein product: CASSPFGSSYEQYF.

The rearrangement joins TRBV7-8 to TRBJ1-3; D may be TRBD1 (5 bases). CDR1 is SGHVS and CDR2 is FQNEAQ in the germline V gene. V was trimmed by 2 bases and J by 2 bases, leaving 7 bases between them. This CDR3 is built from 14 residues. CDR3 sequence: CASSLRGTGNTIYF. CDR3 DNA sequence: TGTGCCAGCAGCTTACGGGGGACTGGAAACACCATATATTTT.

The chain recombines TRBV30 with TRBJ2-3, with unresolved D. The V gene's germline CDR1 is GTSNPN and CDR2 SVGIG (reference sequence). There are 13 residues in the CDR3. The V and J ends lost 1 base and 2 bases respectively, with 7 bases between them. CDR3 DNA sequence: TGTGCCTGGAGTGACCGAGCCACAGATACGCAGTATTTT. Translation: CAWSDRATDTQYF. Full variable domain (remainder filled in from reference TRBV30 and TRBJ2-3): SQTIHQWPATLVQPVGSPLSLECTVEGTSNPNLYWYRQAAGRGLQLLFYSVGIGQISSEVPQNLSASRPQDRQFILSSKKLLLSDSGFYLCAWSDRATDTQYFGPGTRLTVL.

The rearrangement uses TRBV11-2 and TRBJ2-3; 9 bases match TRBD2. The V and J ends lost 1 base and 6 bases, in that order; junction bases with no gene match: 8. CDR3 length: 16 residues. Per the germline V gene, CDR1 is SGHAT and CDR2 is FQNNGV. The CDR3, as DNA: TGTGCCAGCAGCTTAGCTTTGGCGGGAGGGCTGGATACGCAGTATTTT. Its translation: CASSLALAGGLDTQYF.

This chain uses TRBV28 with TRBJ2-7; D could derive from TRBD1 or TRBD2 (6 bases each). The germline V gene encodes CDR1 MDHEN and CDR2 SYDVKM. The germline V and J ends were trimmed by 5 bases and 0 bases, with 20 bases remaining between them. The CDR3 consists of 17 residues. CDR3 sequence: CASSLSLGGRDSYEQYF. The DNA for the CDR3 is TGTGCCAGCAGTCTATCCTTAGGGGGGCGGGACTCCTACGAGCAGTACTTC.

V usage is TRBV13 and J usage is TRBJ2-7; D not certain. This CDR3 has 13 amino acids. The V end lost 2 bases, the J end lost 5 bases, and 10 bases lay between the germline ends. Germline CDR1 PRHDT, CDR2 FYEKMQ (reference sequence). CDR3 in amino acids: CASSLRKGNEQYF. In DNA, the CDR3 is TGTGCCAGCAGCTTAAGGAAGGGAAACGAGCAGTACTTC.

V is TRBV2 and J is TRBJ1-2; 7 positions match TRBD1. This CDR3 spans 14 amino acids. Looked up from germline, CDR1 is SNHLY and CDR2 is FYNNEI. V dropped 4 bases and J dropped 3; count of bases not matched to a gene: 5. The CDR3, as DNA: TGTGCCAGCAGTGGAGCAGGGGGAGACTATGGCTACACCTTC. Its translation: CASSGAGGDYGYTF.

V and J are TRBV9 and TRBJ1-2; 10 positions agree with TRBD1. Trimming removed 6 bases from V and 1 base from J; junction bases left unmatched: 12. The CDR3 is 17 residues long. The germline CDR1 and CDR2 sequences are SGDLS and YYNGEE. The DNA for the CDR3 is TGTGCCAGCAAGGGAATGAGGGACAGGGGAAGTAACTATGGCTACACCTTC. Protein product: CASKGMRDRGSNYGYTF. The full variable domain, its missing parts supplied by reference TRBV9 and TRBJ1-2, is DSGVTQTPKHLITATGQRVTLRCSPRSGDLSVYWYQQSLDQGLQFLIQYYNGEERAKGNILERFSAQQFPDLHSELNLSSLELGDSALYFCASKGMRDRGSNYGYTFGSGTRLTVV.

This chain connects TRBV6-5 to TRBJ2-7; D may be TRBD2 (5 bases). This CDR3 has 13 residues. Trimming took 8 bases from V and 10 from J, leaving 21 bases between them. The V gene's germline CDR1 is MNHEY and CDR2 SVGAGI. CDR3 in DNA: TGTGCCAGCCGAAGCAGCGATACGAGCGGCCAGTACTTC. Its translation: CASRSSDTSGQYF.

This clone was recorded a few times. This chain connects TRBV2 to TRBJ1-4, with D possibly TRBD1 on 6 matching bases. The CDR3 is 15 residues long. V lost 7 bases and J 3 bases, leaving 15 bases between the germline ends. Germline CDR1 reads SNHLY; CDR2 reads FYNNEI. CDR3 in amino acids: CASIQGIAANEKLFF. Written as DNA, the CDR3 is TGTGCCAGCATCCAGGGGATAGCGGCTAATGAAAAACTGTTTTTT.

The V gene is TRBV7-2, the J gene TRBJ1-3; D perhaps matches TRBD1 (5 bases). The CDR3 runs to 16 residues. Germline lookup yields CDR1 SGHTA and CDR2 FQGNSA. V gave up 5 bases and J gave up 0 bases, with 14 bases separating them. The CDR3 sequence: CASSKNPGTSGNTIYF. CDR3 nucleotides: TGTGCCAGCAGCAAAAATCCCGGGACCTCTGGAAACACCATATATTTT.

The V gene is TRBV5-1, the J gene TRBJ2-5, with 8 bases identical to TRBD2. V shed 6 bases and J 0 bases; nucleotides not matched to a gene: 7. The germline CDR1 and CDR2 sequences are SGHRS and YFSETQ. CDR3 size: 15 residues. The CDR3 loop is CASTRGLEYQETQYF. CDR3 DNA: TGCGCCAGCACCCGGGGACTAGAGTACCAAGAGACCCAGTACTTC.

This chain uses TRBV28 with TRBJ2-7, with D unclear. The length of the CDR3 is 15 residues. The germline V gene encodes CDR1 MDHEN and CDR2 SYDVKM. V lost 1 base and J 5 bases, leaving 15 bases between the germline ends. CDR3 in DNA: TGTGCCAGCAGTTTATTGGACCGACCATTTAACGAGCAGTACTTC. Translating it yields CASSLLDRPFNEQYF.

The rearrangement joins TRBV7-9 to TRBJ1-5; D is unresolved. Germline CDR1 SEHNR, CDR2 FQNEAQ (reference sequence). V was clipped by 1 base and J by 3 bases, with 10 bases between them. The CDR3 has 15 residues. The CDR3 sequence is CASSLDGETNQPQHF. DNA for the CDR3: TGTGCCAGCAGCTTAGATGGGGAAACCAATCAGCCCCAGCATTTT.

Notes on this clone: Relative to the germline gene, one junction end is altered; a read error may explain this. The gene calls are TRBV7-7 and TRBJ2-2; 9 bases line up with TRBD2. The length of the CDR3 is 16 residues. Germline V gene sequence: CDR1 SSHAT, CDR2 FNYEAQ (reference sequence). DNA of the CDR3: TGTGCTAGCAGCACCTTGCGTGGTAGCGGGAGCGAGGAGCTGTTTTTT. Residues: CASSTLRGSGSEELFF.

This clone was recorded only once. This chain connects TRBV7-8 to TRBJ2-2; the match to TRBD2 covers 8 bases. CDR3 length: 16 residues. Germline assignment: CDR1 SGHVS and CDR2 FQNEAQ. J was trimmed by 4 bases and V by 4 bases; bases with no gene match: 8. Written as DNA, the CDR3 is TGTGCCAGCAGCTCGGGGACTAGAGTAGGCACCGGGGAGCTGTTTTTT. It encodes CASSSGTRVGTGELFF. Full variable domain (rest looked up from reference TRBV7-8 and TRBJ2-2): GAGVSQSPRYKVAKRGQDVALRCDPISGHVSLFWYQQALGQGPEFLTYFQNEAQLDKSGLPSDRFFAERPEGSVSTLKIQRTQQEDSAVYLCASSSGTRVGTGELFFGEGSRLTVL.

This chain joins TRBV7-6 and TRBJ2-1, with TRBD2 matching 13 bases. Germline CDR1 is SGHVS and CDR2 is FNYEAQ. This CDR3 has 18 amino acids. V shed 5 bases and J 0 bases; nucleotides not matched to a gene: 7. The CDR3 loop reads CASSPGLAGKNSYNEQFF. CDR3 DNA sequence: TGTGCCAGCAGCCCGGGACTAGCGGGAAAAAACTCCTACAATGAGCAGTTCTTC.

The chain links TRBV28 to TRBJ1-2; D unresolved. V was shortened by 7 bases and J by 4 bases, with 13 bases between the two germline ends. CDR1 is MDHEN and CDR2 is SYDVKM in the germline V gene. This CDR3 is 13 amino acids long. CDR3 DNA sequence: TGTGCCAGCAACTCGGGAACCCGCTATGGCTACACCTTC. Its protein is CASNSGTRYGYTF.

The rearrangement links TRBV9 to TRBJ2-1; 11 bases line up with TRBD2. The CDR3 extends over 15 amino acids. J gave up 3 bases and V 4 bases, and 3 bases lay outside the gene matches. Germline V lookup: CDR1 SGDLS, CDR2 YYNGEE. In DNA form, the CDR3 reads TGTGCCAGCAGCACCGGGACTAGCGGCTACAATGAGCAGTTCTTC. Protein: CASSTGTSGYNEQFF. Full variable domain (outside the CDR3, taken from reference TRBV9 and TRBJ2-1): DSGVTQTPKHLITATGQRVTLRCSPRSGDLSVYWYQQSLDQGLQFLIQYYNGEERAKGNILERFSAQQFPDLHSELNLSSLELGDSALYFCASSTGTSGYNEQFFGPGTRLTVL.

The J gene is TRBJ1-2, the V gene TRBV11-2, with 9 bases identical to TRBD1. The germline V gene encodes CDR1 SGHAT and CDR2 FQNNGV. CDR3 length: 15 residues. V shed 5 bases, J shed 7 bases, and the junction held 11 bases outside the gene matches. The CDR3 DNA reads as TGTGCCAGCAGCATGCTAACAGGGGGCGGGATTGGCTACACCTTC. Translating it yields CASSMLTGGGIGYTF.

V usage is TRBV7-9 and J usage is TRBJ1-1, with TRBD1 as a possible D gene (6 bases). The CDR3 has 14 amino acids. Germline V gives CDR1 SEHNR, CDR2 FQNEAQ (reference sequence). V dropped 5 bases and J dropped 6 bases, with 16 bases sitting between them. The CDR3 sequence: CASSTVGGNSEAFF. CDR3 in DNA: TGTGCCAGCAGCACAGTGGGGGGCAACTCTGAAGCTTTCTTT.

This chain uses TRBV29-1 with TRBJ2-5, with D possibly TRBD2 on 5 matching bases. CDR1 and CDR2 (germline): SQVTM, ANQGSEA. Trimming took 3 bases from V and 2 from J, leaving 19 bases between them. The CDR3 has 16 amino acids. The CDR3 sequence is CSVDQPPSQRQETQYF. DNA for the CDR3: TGCAGCGTTGACCAACCGCCTAGCCAGAGACAAGAGACCCAGTACTTC.

The chain couples TRBV6-5 to TRBJ1-2; D not resolved. V lost 5 bases and J 0 bases, leaving 10 bases between the germline ends. This CDR3 has 14 residues. Germline assignment: CDR1 MNHEY and CDR2 SVGAGI. CDR3 loop: CASSRAHSNYGYTF. The CDR3 DNA reads TGTGCCAGCAGTCGGGCCCACTCTAACTATGGCTACACCTTC.